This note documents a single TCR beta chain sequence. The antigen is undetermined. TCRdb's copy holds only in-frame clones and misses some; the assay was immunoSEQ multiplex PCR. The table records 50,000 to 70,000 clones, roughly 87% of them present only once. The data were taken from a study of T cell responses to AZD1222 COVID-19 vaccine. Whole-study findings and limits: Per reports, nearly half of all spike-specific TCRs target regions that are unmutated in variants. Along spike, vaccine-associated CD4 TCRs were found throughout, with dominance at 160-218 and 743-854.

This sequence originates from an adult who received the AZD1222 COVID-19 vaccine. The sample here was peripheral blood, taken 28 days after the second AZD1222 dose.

CDR3 coding DNA: TGTGCCAGCAGTTTGGGGGTCCCCTACGAGCAGTACTTC. It translates to CASSLGVPYEQYF. The rearrangement joins TRBV28 to TRBJ2-7; D may match TRBD1 or TRBD2 (5 bases each). Germline-derived CDR1 and CDR2 are MDHEN and SYDVKM. V dropped 3 bases and J dropped 2 bases, with 8 bases sitting between them. The CDR3 totals 13 residues.